This T cell receptor (beta chain) was identified during a study of T cell responses to AZD1222 COVID-19 vaccine. The study's findings and limits: Vaccine-related CD4 TCRs covered spike, predominating at 160-218 and 743-854. Every sample of the repertoires postdated the peak T cell response.

The assay was immunoSEQ multiplex PCR, and TCRdb's table has in-frame clones only and misses some. The top ten clones hold around 1.5% of a sample with around 140,000 clones, 80% to 90% of them seen once. Germline V gene lookup returns CDR1 MNHEY and CDR2 SMNVEV (reference sequence). The CDR3 spans 14 residues. Trimming at V came to 3 bases and at J to 8 bases, leaving 8 bases not matched to a gene. Notes on this clone: Antigen: not known.

This TCR was sampled from an adult in good health. The rearrangement uses TRBV27 and TRBJ1-2, with 8 bases aligning to TRBD1. The source was peripheral blood, collected on day 0 of AZD1222 vaccination. The CDR3 DNA is TGTGCCAGCAGTTTCCGACAGGGGACGGGGGGCTACACCTTC. Its protein product is CASSFRQGTGGYTF.